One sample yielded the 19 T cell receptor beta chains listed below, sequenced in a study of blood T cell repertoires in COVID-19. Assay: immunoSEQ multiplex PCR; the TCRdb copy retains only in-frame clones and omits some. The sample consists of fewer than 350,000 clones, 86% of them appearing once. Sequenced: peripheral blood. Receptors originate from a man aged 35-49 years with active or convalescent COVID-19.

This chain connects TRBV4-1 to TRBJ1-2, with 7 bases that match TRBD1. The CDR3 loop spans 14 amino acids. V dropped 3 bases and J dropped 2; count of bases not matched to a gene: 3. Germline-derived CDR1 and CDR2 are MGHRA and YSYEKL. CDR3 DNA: TGCGCCAGCAGCCAGATGACAGGGAACTATGGCTACACCTTC. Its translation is CASSQMTGNYGYTF.

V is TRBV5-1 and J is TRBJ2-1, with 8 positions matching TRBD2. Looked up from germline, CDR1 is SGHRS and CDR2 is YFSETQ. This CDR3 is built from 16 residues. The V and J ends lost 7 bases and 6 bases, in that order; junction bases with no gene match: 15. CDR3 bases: TGCGCCAGCTTGGGGGTTTCCGGGAGGGCCGGCAATGAGCAGTTCTTC. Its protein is CASLGVSGRAGNEQFF.

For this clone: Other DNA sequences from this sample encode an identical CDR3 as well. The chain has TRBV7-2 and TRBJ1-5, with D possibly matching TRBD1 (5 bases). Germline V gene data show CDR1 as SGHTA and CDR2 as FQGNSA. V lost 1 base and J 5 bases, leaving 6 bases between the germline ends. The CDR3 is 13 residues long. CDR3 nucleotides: TGTGCCAGCAGCTTAGGCAGGGATCAGCCCCAGCATTTT. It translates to CASSLGRDQPQHF.

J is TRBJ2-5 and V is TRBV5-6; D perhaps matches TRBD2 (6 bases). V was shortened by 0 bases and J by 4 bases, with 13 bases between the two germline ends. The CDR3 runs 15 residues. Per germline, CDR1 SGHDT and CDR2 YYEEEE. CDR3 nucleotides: TGTGCCAGCAGCTTGGGGCGGGACCTTGGAGAGACCCAGTACTTC. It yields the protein CASSLGRDLGETQYF.

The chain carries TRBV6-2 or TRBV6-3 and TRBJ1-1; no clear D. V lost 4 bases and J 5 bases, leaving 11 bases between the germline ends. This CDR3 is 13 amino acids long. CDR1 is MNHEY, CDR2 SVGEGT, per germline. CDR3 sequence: CASSFRWETEAFF. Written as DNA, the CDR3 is TGTGCCAGCAGTTTCCGGTGGGAGACTGAAGCTTTCTTT.

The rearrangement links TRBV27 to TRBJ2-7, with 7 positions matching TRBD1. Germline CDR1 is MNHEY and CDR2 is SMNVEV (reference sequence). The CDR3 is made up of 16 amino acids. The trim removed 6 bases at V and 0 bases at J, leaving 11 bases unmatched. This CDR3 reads CASSRIGTADSYEQYF. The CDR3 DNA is TGTGCCAGCAGCCGCATTGGGACAGCCGACTCCTACGAGCAGTACTTC.

DNA for the CDR3: TGTGCCAGCAGCCGGATAGCCCATGAGCAGTTCTTC. Its protein product is CASSRIAHEQFF. V usage is TRBV3-1 (or the pseudogene TRBV3-2) and J usage is TRBJ2-1; no firm D call. This CDR3 contains 12 residues. The V gene lost 4 bases and the J gene lost 8 bases, with 9 bases spanning the gap. Germline CDR1 LGHDT, CDR2 YNNKEL (reference sequence).

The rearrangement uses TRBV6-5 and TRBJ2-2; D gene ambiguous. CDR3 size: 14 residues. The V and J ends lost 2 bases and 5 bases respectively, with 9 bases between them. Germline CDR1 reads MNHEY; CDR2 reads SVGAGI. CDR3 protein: CASSYRHETGELFF. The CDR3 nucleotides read TGTGCCAGCAGTTACCGCCACGAGACCGGGGAGCTGTTTTTT.

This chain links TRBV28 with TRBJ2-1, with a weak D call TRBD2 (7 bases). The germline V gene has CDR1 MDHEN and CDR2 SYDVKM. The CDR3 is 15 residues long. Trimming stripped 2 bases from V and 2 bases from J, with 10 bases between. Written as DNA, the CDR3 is TGTGCCAGCAGTTTAACGGGGGGCACCTACAATGAGCAGTTCTTC. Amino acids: CASSLTGGTYNEQFF.

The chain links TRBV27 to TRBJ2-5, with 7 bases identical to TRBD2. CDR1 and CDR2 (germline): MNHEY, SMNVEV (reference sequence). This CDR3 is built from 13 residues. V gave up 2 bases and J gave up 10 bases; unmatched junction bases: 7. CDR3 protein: CASSLGASGGQYF. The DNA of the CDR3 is TGTGCCAGCAGTTTAGGGGCGTCGGGGGGCCAGTACTTC.

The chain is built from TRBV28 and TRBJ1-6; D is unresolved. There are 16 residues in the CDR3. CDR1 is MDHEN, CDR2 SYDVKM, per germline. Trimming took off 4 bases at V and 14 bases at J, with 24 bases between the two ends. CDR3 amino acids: CASSYTTGPIGLALHF. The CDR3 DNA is TGTGCCAGCAGTTACACCACGGGTCCTATTGGGTTGGCCCTCCACTTT.

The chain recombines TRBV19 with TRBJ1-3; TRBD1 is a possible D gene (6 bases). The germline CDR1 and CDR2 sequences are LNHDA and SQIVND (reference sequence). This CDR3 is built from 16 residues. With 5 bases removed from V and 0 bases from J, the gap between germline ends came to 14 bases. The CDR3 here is CASSGTGIRSGNTIYF. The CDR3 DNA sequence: TGTGCCAGTAGTGGAACAGGGATCCGCTCTGGAAACACCATATATTTT.

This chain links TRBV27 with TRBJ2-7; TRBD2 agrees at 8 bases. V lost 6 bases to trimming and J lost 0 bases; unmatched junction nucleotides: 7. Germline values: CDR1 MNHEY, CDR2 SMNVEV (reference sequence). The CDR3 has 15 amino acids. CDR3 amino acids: CASRPTSGSSYEQYF. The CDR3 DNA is TGTGCCAGCAGGCCTACTAGCGGAAGCTCCTACGAGCAGTACTTC.

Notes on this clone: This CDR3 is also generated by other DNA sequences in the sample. The CDR3 reads CSVLAGGTDTQYF. In DNA, the CDR3 is TGCAGCGTTTTAGCGGGGGGGACAGATACGCAGTATTTT. This chain joins TRBV29-1 and TRBJ2-3; 11 bases map to TRBD2. Losses at the gene ends were 5 bases for V and 3 bases for J; bases not matched to a gene: 1. The germline gives CDR1 SQVTM, CDR2 ANQGSEA. The CDR3 extends over 13 amino acids.

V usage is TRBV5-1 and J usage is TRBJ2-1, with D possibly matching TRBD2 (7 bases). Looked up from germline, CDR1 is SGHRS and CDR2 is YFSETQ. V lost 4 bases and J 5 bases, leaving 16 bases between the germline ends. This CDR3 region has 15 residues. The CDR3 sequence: CASSGWGGLDNEQFF. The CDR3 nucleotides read TGCGCCAGCAGCGGATGGGGGGGCCTAGACAATGAGCAGTTCTTC.

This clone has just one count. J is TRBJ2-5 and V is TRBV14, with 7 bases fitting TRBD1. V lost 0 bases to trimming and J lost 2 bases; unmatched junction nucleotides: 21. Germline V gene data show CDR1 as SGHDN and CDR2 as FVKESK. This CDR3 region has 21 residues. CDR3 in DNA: TGTGCCAGCAGCCAAGAAATAGGGGGCGCGGAGGACGGGTCTAATCAAGAGACCCAGTACTTC. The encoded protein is CASSQEIGGAEDGSNQETQYF.

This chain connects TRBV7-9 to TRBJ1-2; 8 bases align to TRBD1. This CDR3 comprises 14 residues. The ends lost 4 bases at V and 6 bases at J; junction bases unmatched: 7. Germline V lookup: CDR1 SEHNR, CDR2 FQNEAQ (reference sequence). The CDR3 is CASSWGQVRDGYTF. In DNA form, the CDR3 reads TGTGCCAGCAGCTGGGGACAGGTCCGAGATGGCTACACCTTC.

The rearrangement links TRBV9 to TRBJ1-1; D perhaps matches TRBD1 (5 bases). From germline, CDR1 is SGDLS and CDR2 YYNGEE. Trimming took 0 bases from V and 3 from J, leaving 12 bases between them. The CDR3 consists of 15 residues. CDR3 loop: CASSVGFRDDTEAFF. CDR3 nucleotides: TGTGCCAGCAGCGTAGGCTTCAGGGATGACACTGAAGCTTTCTTT.

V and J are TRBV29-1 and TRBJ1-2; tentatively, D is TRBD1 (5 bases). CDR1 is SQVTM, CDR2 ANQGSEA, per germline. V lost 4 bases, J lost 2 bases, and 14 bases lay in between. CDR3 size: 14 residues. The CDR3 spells CSVANAGWNYGYTF. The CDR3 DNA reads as TGCAGCGTTGCGAACGCAGGGTGGAACTATGGCTACACCTTC.